These 18 T cell receptor beta chains share one sample of origin, sequenced in a study of control samples from healthy donors and cancer patients. Repertoires were generated with immunoSEQ multiplex PCR, while TCRdb's copy carries only in-frame clones and drops some. The data show about 130,000 clones, approximately 92% seen once. The sequenced sample consisted of blood. Receptor source: a man aged 40-49 years in good health.

The rearrangement uses TRBV19 and TRBJ2-5; 7 bases line up with TRBD2. With 9 bases clipped from V and 7 bases from J, the junction kept 8 bases outside the gene matches. Germline CDR1 LNHDA, CDR2 SQIVND (reference sequence). The CDR3 extends over 12 amino acids. The CDR3 coding sequence is TGTGCCAGCGGCGAGCGGGGTGCGACCCAGTACTTC. This encodes CASGERGATQYF.

The gene calls are TRBV7-8 and TRBJ1-1; D might be TRBD1 (6 bases). Trimming pared 2 bases from V and 5 bases from J, leaving 9 bases between. The germline CDR1 and CDR2 sequences are SGHVS and FQNEAQ. This CDR3 comprises 13 residues. Here the CDR3 DNA reads TGTGCCAGCAGCTTACTAAGGGGGACTGAAGCTTTCTTT. Amino acids: CASSLLRGTEAFF.

The chain has TRBV19 and TRBJ1-6; D uncertain. Germline-derived CDR1 and CDR2 are LNHDA and SQIVND (reference sequence). CDR3 length: 13 amino acids. Trimming took off 6 bases at V and 10 bases at J, with 13 bases between the two ends. The CDR3 is CASRDPDGSPLHF. DNA for the CDR3: TGTGCCAGTAGGGACCCGGACGGCTCACCCCTCCACTTT.

This clone was detected a few times. The chain joins TRBV4-1 to TRBJ1-2; D call uncertain. V lost 0 bases to trimming and J lost 8 bases, with 10 bases between them. CDR1 is MGHRA, CDR2 YSYEKL, per germline. The CDR3 has 13 amino acids. The DNA for the CDR3 is TGCGCCAGCAGCCAAGACGGCACAGAGGGCTACACCTTC. Amino acid sequence: CASSQDGTEGYTF.

The table lists this clone with a count of one. This sequence joins TRBV19 and TRBJ1-2, with 7 bases matching TRBD1. Germline V gene sequence: CDR1 LNHDA, CDR2 SQIVND (reference sequence). The CDR3 length is 14 residues. Trimming cost V 5 bases and J 0 bases; bases outside gene matches: 3. The CDR3 region has the DNA TGTGCCAGTAGTCGGGACAGAACTAACTATGGCTACACCTTC. This sequence encodes CASSRDRTNYGYTF.

V usage is TRBV7-2 and J usage is TRBJ1-5, with D hard to call. Deletions cut 2 bases from V and 4 bases from J, with 6 bases between. CDR3 length: 13 residues. Germline assignment: CDR1 SGHTA and CDR2 FQGNSA. CDR3 residues: CASSLFRNQPQHF. For the CDR3, the DNA is TGTGCCAGCAGCTTATTTAGGAATCAGCCCCAGCATTTT.

The CDR3 DNA reads TGTGCCAGCAGCCAAGATCCTGACCTCTCTGGGGCCAACGTCCTGACTTTC. Its protein product is CASSQDPDLSGANVLTF. The V call is TRBV4-2, the J call TRBJ2-6; no firm D call. From germline, CDR1 is LGHNA and CDR2 YNFKEQ. Between the trimmed V and J ends, which lost 0 bases and 0 bases, there was a span of 9 bases. This CDR3 comprises 17 residues.

V is TRBV9 and J is TRBJ2-3; D is uncertain. CDR3 length: 15 amino acids. Germline V gene sequence: CDR1 SGDLS, CDR2 YYNGEE. Trimming took 3 bases from V and 3 from J, leaving 14 bases between them. The DNA for the CDR3 is TGTGCCAGCAGCGAAACTACTTACGGAACAGATACGCAGTATTTT. The encoded protein is CASSETTYGTDTQYF.

The V and J genes are TRBV5-1 and TRBJ2-7; D is ambiguous. Germline V gives CDR1 SGHRS, CDR2 YFSETQ. Trimming shortened V by 5 bases and J by 3 bases, and 12 bases separated the two germline ends. This CDR3 has 13 amino acids. CDR3 region: CASRESVGYEQYF. CDR3 DNA sequence: TGCGCCAGCAGAGAATCGGTCGGCTACGAGCAGTACTTC.

The chain employs TRBV6-6 and TRBJ1-2; D not resolved. This CDR3 spans 15 amino acids. The V end lost 0 bases, the J end lost 2 bases, and 10 bases lay between the germline ends. Per the germline V gene, CDR1 is MNHNY and CDR2 is SVGAGI (reference sequence). The CDR3 DNA reads as TGTGCCAGCAGTTACTCGAACGCGAACAACTATGGCTACACCTTC. Protein: CASSYSNANNYGYTF.

The rearrangement uses TRBV12-3 or TRBV12-4 and TRBJ2-1, with a tentative D call TRBD2 (5 bases). The CDR3 length is 13 residues. Trimming removed 1 base at V and 10 bases at J, with 11 bases between. As DNA, the CDR3 is TGTGCCAGCAGTTTAGGACCGGGAACGGAGCAGTTCTTC. Encoded protein: CASSLGPGTEQFF.

The gene calls are TRBV5-1 and TRBJ2-3; 9 bases fit TRBD2. Germline V gene lookup returns CDR1 SGHRS and CDR2 YFSETQ. The CDR3 sequence is 16 residues long. Trimming cost V 0 bases and J 2 bases; bases outside gene matches: 4. CDR3 region: CASSLGLADSTDTQYF. DNA for the CDR3: TGCGCCAGCAGCTTGGGACTAGCGGATTCCACAGATACGCAGTATTTT. Supplemented by reference TRBV5-1 and TRBJ2-3, the full variable domain reads KAGVTQTPRYLIKTRGQQVTLSCSPISGHRSVSWYQQTPGQGLQFLFEYFSETQRNKGNFPGRFSGRQFSNSRSEMNVSTLELGDSALYLCASSLGLADSTDTQYFGPGTRLTVL.

The V gene is TRBV19, the J gene TRBJ1-6; 7 bases line up with TRBD1. V lost 8 bases to trimming and J lost 7 bases; unmatched junction nucleotides: 8. The CDR3 covers 14 residues. CDR1 and CDR2 (germline): LNHDA, SQIVND (reference sequence). The CDR3 nucleotides are TGTGCCAGTCGTCACAGGGGTCAGAATTCACCCCTCCACTTT. As protein: CASRHRGQNSPLHF.

The chain recombines TRBV7-2 with TRBJ2-5, with D possibly TRBD1 on 6 matching bases. The CDR3 loop spans 13 amino acids. Per germline, CDR1 SGHTA and CDR2 FQGNSA. Trimming cost V 5 bases and J 1 base, with 8 bases left between them. CDR3 DNA: TGTGCCAGCAGCCGACAGGTCCAAGAGACCCAGTACTTC. This gives the protein CASSRQVQETQYF.

A few counts support this clone. The chain combines TRBV28 with TRBJ1-1; no firm D call. Trimming cost V 1 base and J 8 bases, with 11 bases left between them. The CDR3 covers 13 residues. Germline assignment: CDR1 MDHEN and CDR2 SYDVKM. This CDR3 is CASSLYWPPEAFF. The DNA of the CDR3 is TGTGCCAGCAGTTTATACTGGCCGCCAGAAGCTTTCTTT.

The chain carries TRBV5-1 and TRBJ2-1; either TRBD1 or TRBD2 may supply D (5 bases each). This CDR3 is built from 15 residues. V lost 4 bases to trimming and J lost 6 bases, with 17 bases between them. Germline CDR1 reads SGHRS; CDR2 reads YFSETQ. The CDR3 reads CASSRIGTASNEQFF. The CDR3 DNA reads as TGCGCCAGCAGCCGAATTGGGACGGCGAGCAATGAGCAGTTCTTC.

The chain carries TRBV5-1 and TRBJ1-4, with D maybe TRBD1 (6 bases). The CDR3 spans 12 residues. V gave up 4 bases and J gave up 11 bases, with 12 bases separating them. The V gene's germline CDR1 is SGHRS and CDR2 YFSETQ. The CDR3 here is CASSEQGRKLFF. Written as DNA, the CDR3 is TGCGCCAGCAGCGAACAGGGTCGGAAACTGTTTTTT.

This clone was seen a single time. The chain links TRBV19 to TRBJ1-6; tentative D call: TRBD1 (6 bases). The V gene lost 7 bases and the J gene lost 9 bases, with 13 bases spanning the gap. Per germline, CDR1 LNHDA and CDR2 SQIVND (reference sequence). The CDR3 covers 13 residues. CDR3 nucleotides: TGTGCCAGTAAAGGGACATCCTCTTCACCCCTCCACTTT. Residues: CASKGTSSSPLHF.